This T cell receptor beta chain was captured in a study of T-cell memory formation after mild COVID-19. Study summary: TCR clusters were mostly donor specific.

A single record per CDR3 protein comes from TCRdb applying MiXCR to the 5' RACE reads. The repertoire holds approximately 390,000 distinct CDR3 sequences, with roughly 15% as singletons. Study-level findings and limits: Confirmation of SARS-CoV-2 specificity was lacking for second-wave clones peaking day 37.

With respect to this clonotype: Its target is not known.

The sequence came from a man aged 18-30 years who had mild COVID-19 (a few samples of this study predate the infection). Cell type and time point are not known. Sample: PBMCs or a T cell subset sorted from them (not recorded which).

CDR3: CASSEIPGRVNTEAFF. The DNA of the CDR3 is TGCGCCAGCAGTGAAATCCCGGGCAGAGTGAACACTGAAGCTTTCTTT. The chain combines TRBV10-2 with TRBJ1-1; D gene uncertain. CDR1 is WSHSY, CDR2 SAAADI, per germline. The ends were cut back, 3 bases at V and 0 bases at J, with 14 bases in the middle. This CDR3 has 16 amino acids.